The clone carrying this TCR beta chain was recorded only once. This sample is drawn from a study of control samples from healthy donors and cancer patients. CDR3 length: 16 residues. The junction had 4 bases not matched to a gene; V was cut back by 3 bases and J by 4 bases. The germline V gene encodes CDR1 MNHEY and CDR2 SVGEGT. Data came from immunoSEQ multiplex PCR; TCRdb stores just in-frame clones and leaves some out. The sample lists 150,000 or so clones; about 94% were seen once. The receptor was isolated from a woman aged 40 to 55 in good health. Specimen: blood. The chain couples TRBV6-2 or TRBV6-3 to TRBJ1-6, with 9 bases fitting TRBD1. The CDR3 region has the DNA TGTGCCAGCAGTTATACCGGGACAGGGTATAATTCACCCCTCCACTTT. Its protein product is CASSYTGTGYNSPLHF.